This T cell receptor beta chain originates from a study of response to subunit inactivated influenza vaccine. Findings of the study overall: Seasonal influenza vaccination, on each occasion, was suggested by the authors to recruit few new T cells.

V was pared by 7 bases and J by 4 bases, with 8 bases of the junction left unmatched. The CDR3 extends over 14 amino acids. This clonotype has a count of ten or more. Its antigen remains unknown. TCRdb fed the RT-PCR reads into MiXCR, producing one record per CDR3 protein. The sample carries just over 300,000 distinct CDR3 sequences, over 20% recorded once. The V gene is TRBV12-3 or TRBV12-4, the J gene TRBJ1-1; TRBD1 matches 8 bases. The specimen was PBMCs from blood, collected about 20 months after vaccination. The sequence was obtained from a man between 50 and 75 years old who received an inactivated influenza vaccine. In DNA, the CDR3 is TGTGCCAGCACTGGACAGGGAATTTCCACTGAAGCTTTCTTT. This translates into CASTGQGISTEAFF.